This is a list of T cell receptor beta chains from one sample in a study of regulatory T cells. Sequencing used immunoSEQ multiplex PCR; TCRdb keeps in-frame clones, though not all of them. Of roughly 15,000 clones listed, around 84% are singletons. Sequencing was performed on conventional CD4+ T cells sorted from blood. These receptors came from a person aged 25 to 39 with CD3G deficiency. Both conserved end residues are part of each CDR3. D genes are given only for firm matches. The size of a clone is reported for some rows only, either as once, few or many, or as a class for expanded clones.

J gene	clone size	V gene	D gene	CDR3 DNA	CDR3 protein
TRBJ2-7	-	TRBV7-8	-	TGTGCCAGCAGCGGACAATGGGCGGGCGGCGAGCAGTACTTC	CASSGQWAGGEQYF
TRBJ1-1	-	TRBV7-4	-	TGTGCCAGCAGCTTAACCACAGGAATGGGGACTGAAGCTTTCTTT	CASSLTTGMGTEAFF
TRBJ2-7	-	TRBV7-8	TRBD1	TGTGCCAGCAGCTTAGGCGTGGGACAGGGGGGCTACGAGCAGTACTTC	CASSLGVGQGGYEQYF
TRBJ2-7	-	TRBV11-2	-	TGTGCCAGCAGCTTAGGGTCTGGCGAGCAGTACTTC	CASSLGSGEQYF
TRBJ2-6	-	TRBV19	-	TGTGCCAGTAGTAGGAGTGGAGGAACTCCCTCTGGGGCCAACGTCCTGACTTTC	CASSRSGGTPSGANVLTF
TRBJ1-6	-	TRBV28	-	TGTGCCAGCAGTTCGAAGGGGCCACTCTATAATTCACCCCTCCACTTT	CASSSKGPLYNSPLHF
TRBJ2-7	once	TRBV6-1	-	TGTGCCAGCAGTGAAGCGTCAGGCAGGTCCTACGAGCAGTACTTC	CASSEASGRSYEQYF
TRBJ1-1	-	TRBV30	-	TGTGCCTGGAGTGTACTTGTTCACACTGAAGCTTTCTTT	CAWSVLVHTEAFF
TRBJ2-7	-	TRBV28	-	TGTGCCAGCGGGGGTAGGGAGCAGTACTTC	CASGGREQYF
TRBJ1-6	-	TRBV6-6	-	TGTGCCAGCAGCCCAAGACCGGTGCCAAATTCACCCCTCCACTTT	CASSPRPVPNSPLHF
TRBJ2-3	-	TRBV18	-	TGTGCCAGCTCACTCCTACGCACAGATACGCAGTATTTT	CASSLLRTDTQYF
TRBJ2-7	few	TRBV28	-	TGTGCCAGCAGTGGGAGGACAGGCACCTACGAGCAGTACTTC	CASSGRTGTYEQYF
TRBJ1-2	-	TRBV18	-	TGTGCCAGCTCACCAAGCGGCAGTAACTATGGCTACACCTTC	CASSPSGSNYGYTF
TRBJ1-1	-	TRBV28	TRBD1	TGTGCCAGCAGTCCCCGACAGGGACGGAACACTGAAGCTTTCTTT	CASSPRQGRNTEAFF
TRBJ1-5	-	TRBV10-3	TRBD1	TGTGCCACTAGACAGGGCGGCAATCAGCCCCAGCATTTT	CATRQGGNQPQHF
TRBJ1-5	-	TRBV28	-	TGTGCCAGCAGCACAAGGAGCAATCAGCCCCAGCATTTT	CASSTRSNQPQHF
TRBJ2-2	few	TRBV28	-	TGTGCCAGCAGTTTGCCAAAACAGGGTTCCGGAGCCAGATCTACCGGGGAGCTGTTTTTT	CASSLPKQGSGARSTGELFF
TRBJ2-7	-	TRBV28	-	TGTGCCAGCAGTTTATCTAGGAGAGACGAGCAGTACTTC	CASSLSRRDEQYF
TRBJ1-1	-	TRBV28	-	TGTGCCAGCAAAGAAAGGTTCACTGAAGCTTTCTTT	CASKERFTEAFF
TRBJ2-2	-	TRBV5-1	-	TGCGCCAGCAGCTTGGCGGCAGCGAACACCGGGGAGCTGTTTTTT	CASSLAAANTGELFF
TRBJ2-3	-	TRBV28	-	TGTGCCAGCAGTTTGAGTAGCACAGATACGCAGTATTTT	CASSLSSTDTQYF
TRBJ2-1	-	TRBV28	-	TGTGCCAGCAGCCGCCTATGGGGTATAGGTGAGCAGTTCTTC	CASSRLWGIGEQFF
TRBJ2-3	-	TRBV7-8	TRBD2	TGTGCCAGCAGCCGACTAGCGGGGTCGGAAGATACGCAGTATTTT	CASSRLAGSEDTQYF
TRBJ1-2	-	TRBV19	TRBD1	TGTGCTACCGGGACAGGGGACTATGGCTACACCTTC	CATGTGDYGYTF
TRBJ2-6	-	TRBV5-1	TRBD1	TGCGCCAGCAGCGGGACAGGGGGATCTGGGGCCAACGCCCTGACTTTC	CASSGTGGSGANALTF
TRBJ2-2	once	TRBV28	TRBD1	TGTGCCAGCAGACCACGGGACAGGAGGAACACCGGGGAGCTGTTTTTT	CASRPRDRRNTGELFF
TRBJ1-6	-	TRBV5-1	TRBD1	TGCGCCAGCAGCTTCGCCAAGGGAGGGGGCGATTCGCGGTCGCCCCTCCACTTT	CASSFAKGGGDSRSPLHF
TRBJ2-5	-	TRBV18	-	TGTGCCAGCTCACTCGGACAGACTAGGCCCCACGAGACCCAGTACTTC	CASSLGQTRPHETQYF
TRBJ2-2	-	TRBV5-1	TRBD2	TGCGCCAGCGGGGCCGGGACTAGCGGTACCGGGGAGCTGTTTTTT	CASGAGTSGTGELFF
TRBJ2-3	-	TRBV7-9	-	TGTGCCAGCAGCTTAGCGGCAAGAAGGACTTCCACAGATACGCAGTATTTT	CASSLAARRTSTDTQYF
TRBJ1-1	-	TRBV6-1	-	TGTGCCAGCAGTTTGGCCCGGGCCATCACTGAAGCTTTCTTT	CASSLARAITEAFF
TRBJ1-1	-	TRBV27	-	TGTGCCAGCAGTTCAGGGAACACTGAAGCTTTCTTT	CASSSGNTEAFF
TRBJ2-1	-	TRBV29-1	TRBD2	TGCAGCGGGACTAGCGGGGGGAGAATTTACAATGAGCAGTTCTTC	CSGTSGGRIYNEQFF
TRBJ2-5	-	TRBV28	-	TGTGCCAGCAGTTTGCCGGGGGCCAGAAGGGAGCAGTACTTC	CASSLPGARREQYF
TRBJ1-1	few	TRBV6-1	-	TGTGCCAGCAGTGGATACAGGGTTACTGAAGCTTTCTTT	CASSGYRVTEAFF
TRBJ1-1	-	TRBV6-6	-	TGTGCCAGCAGCCGGATGAACACTGAAGCTTTCTTT	CASSRMNTEAFF
TRBJ1-2	-	TRBV6-1	TRBD1	TGTGCCAGCAGTGTCCTGGGACAGAGGATGGATGGCTACACCTTC	CASSVLGQRMDGYTF
TRBJ2-7	-	TRBV7-8	TRBD1	TGTGCCAGCAGCTTATCCCTCCGGGACAGTTACGAGCAGTACTTC	CASSLSLRDSYEQYF
TRBJ1-1	-	TRBV7-9	-	TGTGCCAGCAGCCGGGCTGGGGGCGAAACTGAAGCTTTCTTT	CASSRAGGETEAFF
TRBJ1-1	few	TRBV11-2	-	TGTGCCAGCAGCTTAAGAGGGCGAGGTGGGACTGAAGCTTTCTTT	CASSLRGRGGTEAFF
TRBJ1-6	-	TRBV6-1	TRBD1	TGTGCCAGCAGTGAATTTGGACAGGGGAATTCACCCCTCCACTTT	CASSEFGQGNSPLHF